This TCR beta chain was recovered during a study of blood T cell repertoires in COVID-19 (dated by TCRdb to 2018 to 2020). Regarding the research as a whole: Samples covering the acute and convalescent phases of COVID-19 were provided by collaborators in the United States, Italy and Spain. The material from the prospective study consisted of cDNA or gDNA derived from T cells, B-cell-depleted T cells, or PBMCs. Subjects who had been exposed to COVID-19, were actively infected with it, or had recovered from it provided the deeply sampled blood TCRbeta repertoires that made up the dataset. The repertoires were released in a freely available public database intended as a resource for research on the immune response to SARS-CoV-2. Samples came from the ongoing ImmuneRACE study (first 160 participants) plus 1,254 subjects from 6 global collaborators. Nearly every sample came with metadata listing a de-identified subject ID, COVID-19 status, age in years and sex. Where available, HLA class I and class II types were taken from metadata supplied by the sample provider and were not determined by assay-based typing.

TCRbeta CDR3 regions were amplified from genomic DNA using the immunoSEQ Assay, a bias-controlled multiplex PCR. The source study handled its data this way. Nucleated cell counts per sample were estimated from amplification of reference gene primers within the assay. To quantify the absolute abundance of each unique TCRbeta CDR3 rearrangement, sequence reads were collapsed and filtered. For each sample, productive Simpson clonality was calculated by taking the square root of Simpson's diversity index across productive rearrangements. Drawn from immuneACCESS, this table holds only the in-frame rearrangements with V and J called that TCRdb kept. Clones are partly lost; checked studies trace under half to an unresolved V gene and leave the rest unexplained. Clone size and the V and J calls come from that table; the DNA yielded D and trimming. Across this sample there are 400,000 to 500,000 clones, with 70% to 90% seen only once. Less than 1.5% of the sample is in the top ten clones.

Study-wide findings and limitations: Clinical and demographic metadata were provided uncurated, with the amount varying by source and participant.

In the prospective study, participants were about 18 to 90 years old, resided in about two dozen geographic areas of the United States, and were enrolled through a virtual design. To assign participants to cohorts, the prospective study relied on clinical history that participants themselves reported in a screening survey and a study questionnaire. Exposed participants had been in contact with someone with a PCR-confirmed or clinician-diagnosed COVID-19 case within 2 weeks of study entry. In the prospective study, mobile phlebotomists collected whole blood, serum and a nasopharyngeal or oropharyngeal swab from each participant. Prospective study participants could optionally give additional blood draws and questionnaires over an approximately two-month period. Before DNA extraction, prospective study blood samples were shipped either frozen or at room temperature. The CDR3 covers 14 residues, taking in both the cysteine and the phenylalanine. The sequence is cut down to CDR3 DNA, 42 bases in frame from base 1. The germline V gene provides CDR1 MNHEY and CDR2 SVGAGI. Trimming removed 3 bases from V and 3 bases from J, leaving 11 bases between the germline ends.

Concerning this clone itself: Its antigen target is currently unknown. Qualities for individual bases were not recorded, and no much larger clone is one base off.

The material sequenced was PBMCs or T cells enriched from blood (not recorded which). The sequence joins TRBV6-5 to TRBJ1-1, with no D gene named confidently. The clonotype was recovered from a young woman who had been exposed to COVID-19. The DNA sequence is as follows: TGTGCCAGCAGTTATGAGGAGATGGACACTGAAGCTTTCTTT. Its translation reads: CASSYEEMDTEAFF.